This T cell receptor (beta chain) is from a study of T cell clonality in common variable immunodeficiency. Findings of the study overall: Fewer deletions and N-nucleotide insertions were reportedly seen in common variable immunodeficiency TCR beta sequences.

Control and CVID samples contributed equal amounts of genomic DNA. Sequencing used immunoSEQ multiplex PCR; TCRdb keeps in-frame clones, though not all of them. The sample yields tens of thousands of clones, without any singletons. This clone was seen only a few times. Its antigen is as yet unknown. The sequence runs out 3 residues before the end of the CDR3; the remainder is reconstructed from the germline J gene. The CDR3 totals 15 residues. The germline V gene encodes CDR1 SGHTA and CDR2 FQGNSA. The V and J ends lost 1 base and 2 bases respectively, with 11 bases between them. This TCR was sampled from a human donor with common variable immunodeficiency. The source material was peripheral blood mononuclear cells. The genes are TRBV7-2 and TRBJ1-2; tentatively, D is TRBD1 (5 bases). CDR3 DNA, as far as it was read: TGTGCCAGCAGCTTAGGAAGGGGAGGGAACTATGGC. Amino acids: CASSLGRGGNYG. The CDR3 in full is CASSLGRGGNYGYTF.